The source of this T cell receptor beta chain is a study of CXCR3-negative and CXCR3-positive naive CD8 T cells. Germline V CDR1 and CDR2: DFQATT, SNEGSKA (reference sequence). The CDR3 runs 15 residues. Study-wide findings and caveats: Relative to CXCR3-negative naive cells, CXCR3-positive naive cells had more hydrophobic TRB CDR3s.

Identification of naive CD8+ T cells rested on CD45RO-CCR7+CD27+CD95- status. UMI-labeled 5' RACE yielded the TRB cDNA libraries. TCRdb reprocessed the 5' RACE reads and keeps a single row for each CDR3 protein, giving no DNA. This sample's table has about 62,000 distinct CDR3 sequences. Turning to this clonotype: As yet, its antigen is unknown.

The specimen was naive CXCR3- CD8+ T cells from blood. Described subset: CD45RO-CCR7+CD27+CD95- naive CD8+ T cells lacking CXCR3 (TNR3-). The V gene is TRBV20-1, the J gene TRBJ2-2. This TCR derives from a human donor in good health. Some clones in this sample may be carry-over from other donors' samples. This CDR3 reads CSATLPNLGSGELFF.